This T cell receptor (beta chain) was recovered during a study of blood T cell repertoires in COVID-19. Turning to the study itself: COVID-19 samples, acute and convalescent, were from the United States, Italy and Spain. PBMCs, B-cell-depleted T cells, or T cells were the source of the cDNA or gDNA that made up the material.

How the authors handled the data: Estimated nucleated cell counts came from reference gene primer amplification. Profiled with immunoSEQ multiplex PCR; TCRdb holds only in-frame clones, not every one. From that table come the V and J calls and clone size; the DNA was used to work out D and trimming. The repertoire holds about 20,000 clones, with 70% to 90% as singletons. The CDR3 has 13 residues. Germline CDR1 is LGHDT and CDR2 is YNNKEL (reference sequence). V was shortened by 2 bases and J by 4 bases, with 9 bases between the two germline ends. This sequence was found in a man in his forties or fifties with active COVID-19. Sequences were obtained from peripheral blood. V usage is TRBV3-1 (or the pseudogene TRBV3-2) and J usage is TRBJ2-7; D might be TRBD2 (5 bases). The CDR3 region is CASSQRENYEQYF. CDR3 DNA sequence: TGTGCCAGCAGCCAAAGGGAGAATTACGAGCAGTACTTC.